These T cell receptor beta chains were read from a single sample in a study of T-cell memory formation after mild COVID-19. TCRdb processed the 5' RACE reads anew with MiXCR; each CDR3 protein has one entry. The profile shows some 88,000 distinct CDR3 sequences, nearly 25% of them singletons. The sample consisted of PBMCs or a T cell subset sorted from them (not recorded which). The receptors were gathered from a man between 18 and 29 years old who had mild COVID-19 (a few samples of this study predate the infection). Cell type and time point are not known. The CDR3 runs from the conserved cysteine through the conserved F or W. The D gene is left open where the match is weak. Clone size is shown for a subset of rows, as once, few, many or a class of expanded clone.

j_call,d_call,clone_size,v_call,cdr3_nt,cdr3_aa
TRBJ1-3,.,.,TRBV7-9,TGTGCCAGCAGCTCGAACAGGAGAAGCTCTGGAAACACCATATATTTT,CASSSNRRSSGNTIYF
TRBJ2-3,.,.,TRBV12-3/TRBV12-4,TGTGCCACCACCCAACAGGGCAGCACAGATACGCAGTATTTT,CATTQQGSTDTQYF
TRBJ2-1,.,few,TRBV20-1,TGCAGTGCCCTTGCGGAACGGAATGAGCAGTTCTTC,CSALAERNEQFF
TRBJ2-5,.,.,TRBV15,TGTGCCACCAGCAGAGATCAATCACAGGGTGAAGAGACCCAGTACTTC,CATSRDQSQGEETQYF
TRBJ1-2,TRBD1,.,TRBV11-2,TGTGCCAGCAGCCCCTCGGACAGGATTCGTGGCTACACCTTC,CASSPSDRIRGYTF
TRBJ2-3,TRBD2,.,TRBV24-1,TGTGCCACCAGTGAGAGTAGCGGGGTCACAGATACGCAGTATTTT,CATSESSGVTDTQYF
TRBJ2-7,.,few,TRBV7-2,TGTGCCAGCAGCTTAGGGATTCTAGGAACCTACGAGCAGTACTTC,CASSLGILGTYEQYF
TRBJ1-1,.,few,TRBV6-6,TGTGCCAGCGGCCCGGAAGGCGGCACTGAAGCTTTCTTT,CASGPEGGTEAFF
TRBJ1-1,.,.,TRBV28,TGTGCCAGCAGCCTTGACACCTCGAACACTGAAGCTTTCTTT,CASSLDTSNTEAFF
TRBJ1-1,.,.,TRBV29-1,TGCAGCGTTGGACAGGCGACTGAAGCTTTCTTT,CSVGQATEAFF
TRBJ2-7,.,.,TRBV9,TGTGCCAGCAGCGTAAAGAATAACGAGCAGTACTTC,CASSVKNNEQYF
TRBJ2-1,.,.,TRBV6-2/TRBV6-3,TGTGCCAGCGGTGGGGTAGGGAGCCTTACCTACAATGAGCAGTTCTTC,CASGGVGSLTYNEQFF
TRBJ2-2,.,.,TRBV9,TGTGCCAGCAGCGCCCAAACAGGGTTCAGCACCGGGGAGCTGTTTTTT,CASSAQTGFSTGELFF
TRBJ2-1,.,few,TRBV5-1,TGCGCCAGCAGCTTGGCCGGTGAGGGCTACAATGAGCAGTTCTTC,CASSLAGEGYNEQFF
TRBJ2-5,TRBD2,.,TRBV4-3,TGCGCCAGCAGCCAAGGGCGGGGGGAAGAGACCCAGTACTTC,CASSQGRGEETQYF
TRBJ1-1,.,.,TRBV6-2/TRBV6-3,TGTGCCAGCAGCCCTCTTCAGACAGGCTTGAACACTGAAGCTTTCTTT,CASSPLQTGLNTEAFF
TRBJ2-3,.,many,TRBV4-2,TGTGCCAGCAGCCAAGGGGCTAGCACTAGCACAGATACGCAGTATTTT,CASSQGASTSTDTQYF
TRBJ1-1,TRBD1,.,TRBV28,TGTGCCAGCAGGAAGACAGGGGTGCTATCTGGGGCTTTCTTT,CASRKTGVLSGAFF
TRBJ1-1,.,.,TRBV10-2,TGCGCCAGCAGTCTAGGGCTGACGAGTACTGAAGCTTTCTTT,CASSLGLTSTEAFF
TRBJ1-2,.,.,TRBV5-1,TGCGCCAGCAGCTCCCGGGACACCTTCTATGGCTACACCTTC,CASSSRDTFYGYTF
TRBJ2-3,TRBD2,few,TRBV29-1,TGCAGCGTTGAAGATGGGGCTAGCGGGGGATCCACAGATACGCAGTATTTT,CSVEDGASGGSTDTQYF
TRBJ2-5,.,.,TRBV7-9,TGTGCCAGCAGCTACGAAGAGCCCCAGTACTTC,CASSYEEPQYF
TRBJ2-2,TRBD2,.,TRBV4-2,TGTGCCAGCACCCGACTAGCGGGGGAGGGCACCGGGGAGCTGTTTTTT,CASTRLAGEGTGELFF
TRBJ2-7,TRBD1,few,TRBV20-1,TGCAGTGCCGCAGGACAGGGCTACGAGCAGTACTTC,CSAAGQGYEQYF
TRBJ2-7,TRBD2,few,TRBV7-9,TGTGCCAGCAGCCCGAGCGGGAACTCCTACGAGCAGTACTTC,CASSPSGNSYEQYF
TRBJ1-2,.,.,TRBV7-9,TGTGCCAGCATCTCCCTGGGGGAGGGATACTATGGCTACACCTTC,CASISLGEGYYGYTF
TRBJ2-2,.,.,TRBV7-6,TGTGCCAGCAGCTTAGGTGGGGTCACCGGGGAGCTGTTTTTT,CASSLGGVTGELFF
TRBJ1-6,.,few,TRBV27,TGTGCCAGCAGTTCCCTGGGGAATTCACCCCTCCACTTT,CASSSLGNSPLHF
TRBJ2-7,.,few,TRBV29-1,TGCAGCGTTGTCCCCAGGGACCCGAGCTCCTACGAGCAGTACTTC,CSVVPRDPSSYEQYF
TRBJ2-7,TRBD2,.,TRBV6-5,TGTGCCAGCAACCCTCTTCTTGTGGGGGGGAGCTCCTACGAGCAGTACTTC,CASNPLLVGGSSYEQYF
TRBJ2-6,.,.,TRBV7-3,TGTGCCAGCAGCTTAACGCCTATAACGGGCAGCGGAAACTCTGGGGCCAACGTCCTGACTTTC,CASSLTPITGSGNSGANVLTF
TRBJ2-5,TRBD1,few,TRBV6-5,TGTGCCAGCACTCCAGGGGACAGGATCCAAGAGACCCAGTACTTC,CASTPGDRIQETQYF
TRBJ2-1,TRBD2,.,TRBV7-3,TGTGCCAGCAGCTCTAGCGGGGGGGCGTCGGTTGAGCAGTTCTTC,CASSSSGGASVEQFF
TRBJ2-7,.,.,TRBV27,TGTGCCAGCAGTCTACAGGTCCCCTACGAGCAGTACTTC,CASSLQVPYEQYF
TRBJ2-3,.,.,TRBV7-2,TGTGCCAGCAGTTTCCGGACTCGCAGCACAGATACGCAGTATTTT,CASSFRTRSTDTQYF
TRBJ1-1,TRBD1,.,TRBV12-3/TRBV12-4,TGTGCCAGCAGTCCGCGGAGTTGGACAGGGAGCACTGAAGCTTTCTTT,CASSPRSWTGSTEAFF
TRBJ2-2,.,.,TRBV23-1,TGCGCCAGCAGTCAAGCCTCCCTGGACAGTAAAGGGACCGGGGAGCTGTTTTTT,CASSQASLDSKGTGELFF
TRBJ1-2,.,few,TRBV11-2,TGTGCCAGCAGCTTCGAGGGGAACTATGGCTACACCTTC,CASSFEGNYGYTF
TRBJ2-6,.,.,TRBV7-9,TGTGCCAGCAGCTTGGGGACTGGGGCCAACGTCCTGACTTTC,CASSLGTGANVLTF
TRBJ1-1,TRBD1,.,TRBV2,TGTGCCAGCAGTGCAAGACAGGGGCACACTGAAGCTTTCTTT,CASSARQGHTEAFF
TRBJ1-1,.,.,TRBV5-1,TGCGCCAGCAGCTTGGAGGCCAGGGAAGTCACTGAAGCTTTCTTT,CASSLEAREVTEAFF
TRBJ2-1,TRBD1,few,TRBV18,TGTGCCAGCTCGCCCACAGGGGCGGTTGAGCAGTTCTTC,CASSPTGAVEQFF
TRBJ2-7,.,.,TRBV6-5,TGTGCCAGCGGAGGGGGGGGCCAGGGGGCCTACGAGCAGTACTTC,CASGGGGQGAYEQYF
TRBJ2-5,.,few,TRBV12-5,TGTGCTAGTGGTTCCCCCCCGGACTCAGAGACCCAGTACTTC,CASGSPPDSETQYF
TRBJ1-2,.,few,TRBV7-9,TGTGCCACCGAAAGGGGTATACAATATGGCTACACCTTC,CATERGIQYGYTF
TRBJ1-5,.,few,TRBV6-2/TRBV6-3,TGTGCCAGCAGTCCCTACAGGAATCAGCCCCAGCATTTT,CASSPYRNQPQHF
TRBJ2-5,.,few,TRBV6-2/TRBV6-3,TGTGCCAGCAGTGGCCTCAGGCGAGAGACCCAGTACTTC,CASSGLRRETQYF
TRBJ2-6,TRBD1,once,TRBV7-3,TGTGCCAGCAGCCCCCGGACAGGGCTGTACGGGGCCAACGTCCTGACTTTC,CASSPRTGLYGANVLTF
TRBJ2-2,TRBD2,few,TRBV13,TGTGCCAGCAGCCTCCTAGCGGGGGGCTTCACCGGGGAGCTGTTTTTT,CASSLLAGGFTGELFF
TRBJ1-1,TRBD1,.,TRBV19,TGTGCCAGTAGTCTCGTGACAGGGGGGGACACTGAAGCTTTCTTT,CASSLVTGGDTEAFF
TRBJ2-7,TRBD1,few,TRBV6-6,TGTGCCAGCAGTTATGGAAGACAGGGGGCGAAGGAGCAGTACTTC,CASSYGRQGAKEQYF
TRBJ2-1,TRBD2,few,TRBV11-3,TGTGCCAGCAGCTTAGAAGGGACTAGCGACTACAATGAGCAGTTCTTC,CASSLEGTSDYNEQFF